This entry lists 13 T cell receptor beta chains sequenced from one sample in a study of early T cells in non-severe SARS-CoV-2 infection. TCRdb passed the 5' RACE reads through MiXCR, listing each CDR3 protein once. The repertoire consists of tens of thousands of distinct CDR3 sequences, with about 9.5% occurring once and the leading ten covering more than 7.5%. The source was whole blood, collected at baseline. The receptors come from an adult who was a healthcare worker with PCR-confirmed SARS-CoV-2 infection or an uninfected control (not recorded which).

CDR3 in amino acids: CAISESKGVNTEAFF. Here the CDR3 DNA reads TGTGCCATCAGTGAGTCGAAAGGGGTGAACACTGAAGCTTTCTTT. The chain is built from TRBV10-3 and TRBJ1-1, with D possibly matching TRBD1 (5 bases). V was shortened by 0 bases and J by 0 bases, with 8 bases between the two germline ends. Germline CDR1 ENHRY, CDR2 SYGVKD. The CDR3 is 15 residues long.

This clonotype was seen only a few times. The chain is built from TRBV5-1 and TRBJ2-3, with D hard to call. The CDR3 spans 13 residues. Trimming shortened V by 1 base and J by 6 bases, and 9 bases separated the two germline ends. Germline CDR1 and CDR2: SGHRS and YFSETQ. The CDR3 coding sequence is TGCGCCAGCAGCTTGAAGGTTAAGGATACGCAGTATTTT. It codes for CASSLKVKDTQYF.

This clonotype was counted only a few times. The rearrangement links TRBV18 to TRBJ2-2; D gene ambiguous. Germline loops: CDR1 KGHSH, CDR2 LQKENI. V dropped 6 bases and J dropped 3 bases, with 8 bases sitting between them. CDR3 length: 13 amino acids. CDR3 region: CASSWLDTGELFF. CDR3 in DNA: TGTGCCAGCTCGTGGCTCGACACCGGGGAGCTGTTTTTT.

The sample holds a few counts of this clonotype. This chain uses TRBV20-1 with TRBJ2-4; TRBD2 aligns across 12 bases. Germline V gene data show CDR1 as DFQATT and CDR2 as SNEGSKA (reference sequence). V lost 6 bases and J lost 14; bases outside the gene matches: 8. This CDR3 has 12 residues. In nucleotides, the CDR3 is TGCAGTGCCAGAACTAGCGGGGGGACGAAGTACTTC. It codes for CSARTSGGTKYF.

V usage is TRBV7-2 and J usage is TRBJ2-5; 10 nucleotides match TRBD1. The CDR3 has 14 residues. Germline values: CDR1 SGHTA, CDR2 FQGNSA. The ends lost 5 bases at V and 5 bases at J; junction bases unmatched: 5. In DNA, the CDR3 is TGTGCCAGCAGCCCCGACAGGGGGCCGGAGACCCAGTACTTC. Translated, it gives CASSPDRGPETQYF.

This clonotype was observed a handful of times. The chain recombines TRBV11-2 with TRBJ2-2; TRBD1 agrees at 12 bases. The germline V gene has CDR1 SGHAT and CDR2 FQNNGV. The trim removed 7 bases at V and 4 bases at J, leaving 13 bases unmatched. The CDR3 covers 18 residues. The CDR3: CASTFPVGTGGITGELFF. In nucleotides, the CDR3 is TGTGCCAGCACTTTCCCGGTAGGGACAGGGGGCATCACCGGGGAGCTGTTTTTT.

The table lists this clonotype with a few counts. The chain employs TRBV6-5 and TRBJ1-6; the D gene is possibly TRBD1 (6 bases). The CDR3 length is 15 residues. CDR1 and CDR2 from the germline V gene are MNHEY and SVGAGI. Here the CDR3 DNA reads TGTGCGTGTAAGAGGGGGGAATCCTATAATTCACCCCTCCACTTT. The encoded protein is CACKRGESYNSPLHF.

This clonotype showed up many times. The rearrangement joins TRBV12-3 or TRBV12-4 to TRBJ1-4, with TRBD1 matching over 9 bases. There are 14 residues in the CDR3. V gave up 6 bases and J gave up 10 bases; unmatched junction bases: 9. The DNA for the CDR3 is TGTGCCAGCAGCCCTGTGGGACAGGGTGGAAAACTGTTTTTT. Its protein product is CASSPVGQGGKLFF.

This clonotype was found many times. This chain uses TRBV30 with TRBJ2-7; tentatively, D is TRBD1 (6 bases). Trimming shortened V by 5 bases and J by 7 bases, and 12 bases separated the two germline ends. CDR1 and CDR2 from the germline V gene are GTSNPN and SVGIG (reference sequence). The CDR3 consists of 11 residues. The chain's CDR3 is CAWGAGQEQYF. The DNA for the CDR3 is TGTGCCTGGGGGGCTGGACAGGAGCAGTACTTC.

This clonotype was seen many times. CDR3 amino acids: CATSRGENYGYTF. Here the CDR3 DNA reads TGTGCCACCAGCAGAGGGGAGAACTATGGCTACACCTTC. The V and J genes are TRBV15 and TRBJ1-2; unclear D gene. With 1 base removed from V and 2 bases from J, the gap between germline ends came to 5 bases. From germline, CDR1 is LNHNV and CDR2 YYDKDF (reference sequence). This CDR3 spans 13 amino acids.

This sequence joins TRBV4-1 and TRBJ1-1; D is possibly TRBD1 (5 bases). Germline CDR1 MGHRA, CDR2 YSYEKL. The CDR3 loop spans 13 amino acids. Deletions cut 3 bases from V and 4 bases from J, with 9 bases between. CDR3 amino acids: CASSQGRSTEAFF. The CDR3 DNA follows: TGCGCCAGCAGCCAGGGACGGAGCACTGAAGCTTTCTTT.

CDR3 loop: CASSQGGPASGPFVETQYF. CDR3 in DNA: TGCGCCAGCAGCCAAGGGGGGCCGGCTAGCGGACCTTTTGTGGAGACCCAGTACTTC. The chain carries TRBV4-1 and TRBJ2-5, with a tentative D call TRBD2 (7 bases). The CDR3 loop spans 19 amino acids. Germline CDR1 reads MGHRA; CDR2 reads YSYEKL. Trimming shortened V by 1 base and J by 5 bases, and 26 bases separated the two germline ends.

This chain uses TRBV2 with TRBJ1-5, with D perhaps TRBD1 (5 bases). The CDR3 is 15 amino acids. The germline CDR1 and CDR2 sequences are SNHLY and FYNNEI. Trimming took off 2 bases at V and 7 bases at J, with 15 bases between the two ends. The CDR3 coding sequence is TGTGCCAGCAGTGAATCGGGCAGGGTGGAGCAGCCCCAGCATTTT. Protein sequence: CASSESGRVEQPQHF.